These 10 T cell receptor beta chains came from one sample sequenced in a study of memory CD4+ T cells and cytomegalovirus serostatus. Repertoires were generated with immunoSEQ multiplex PCR, while TCRdb's copy carries only in-frame clones and drops some. The sample contains some 66,000 clones, 70% to 80% of which appear only once. The sort gate was single viable CD3+CD4+CD8-CD45RO+ cells for memory CD4+ T cells. The source material was memory CD4+ T cells from blood. The receptors shown here come from an adult in good health and CMV-seropositive.

The V and J genes are TRBV5-4 and TRBJ2-7, with TRBD2 matching 7 bases. The CDR3 length is 14 residues. Germline V gene data show CDR1 as SGHNT and CDR2 as YYREEE (reference sequence). V was pared by 4 bases and J by 0 bases, with 4 bases of the junction left unmatched. CDR3 loop: CASSLGGNSYEQYF. For the CDR3, the DNA is TGTGCCAGCAGCCTGGGAGGGAACTCCTACGAGCAGTACTTC.

This clone was observed once. This chain joins TRBV28 and TRBJ1-2; weak D call: TRBD1 (6 bases). The V gene's germline CDR1 is MDHEN and CDR2 SYDVKM. V shed 6 bases and J shed 5 bases, with 16 bases lying between them. The CDR3 has 14 residues. CDR3 DNA sequence: TGTGCCAGCAGCCACGGGGACACCCAATATGGCTACACCTTC. Protein: CASSHGDTQYGYTF.

The chain joins TRBV25-1 to TRBJ1-2; the match to TRBD1 covers 9 bases. CDR3 length: 15 amino acids. The V segment lost 3 bases and the J segment 8 bases; nucleotides outside the gene matches: 10. Germline loops: CDR1 MGHDK, CDR2 SYGVNS. DNA of the CDR3: TGTGCCAGCAGTGATTCCGGGACAGGGCCCTGGGGCTACACCTTC. This codes for CASSDSGTGPWGYTF.

This clone was counted many times. The V call is TRBV21-1, the J call TRBJ2-1; TRBD2 is the table's D call, not checked against the DNA. TRBV21-1 has pseudogene status. The CDR3 has 16 residues. As DNA, the CDR3 is TGTGCCAGCAGCCACTTAGCGGGAGAGCCCTACAATGAGCAGTTCTTC. Protein sequence: CASSHLAGEPYNEQFF.

The chain is built from TRBV28 and TRBJ1-4; no reliable D call. CDR1 and CDR2 from the germline V gene are MDHEN and SYDVKM. The CDR3 runs to 14 residues. The ends were cut back, 2 bases at V and 11 bases at J, with 15 bases in the middle. CDR3 in DNA: TGTGCCAGCAGTTTAATTCACCCCCCCGGGAAACTGTTTTTT. Translated, it gives CASSLIHPPGKLFF.

CDR3 in amino acids: CASSRLAGAYEQYF. The DNA of the CDR3 is TGTGCCAGCAGTCGACTAGCTGGGGCCTACGAGCAGTACTTC. The rearrangement links TRBV28 to TRBJ2-7; 7 bases are shared with TRBD2. The length of the CDR3 is 14 residues. From germline, CDR1 is MDHEN and CDR2 SYDVKM. The V gene end was trimmed by 5 bases and the J gene end by 2 bases; junction bases not matched to a gene: 6.

A single count supports this clone. The CDR3 sequence: CASSLPPGGTNEKLFF. CDR3 nucleotide sequence: TGTGCCAGCAGCTTACCACCAGGGGGAACTAATGAAAAACTGTTTTTT. The rearrangement joins TRBV7-9 to TRBJ1-4, with 7 bases matching TRBD1. This CDR3 is 16 amino acids long. Trimming cost V 2 bases and J 1 base; bases outside gene matches: 4. CDR1 and CDR2 from the germline V gene are SEHNR and FQNEAQ (reference sequence).

The chain joins TRBV29-1 to TRBJ2-3; perhaps TRBD1 as D (6 bases). The CDR3 totals 13 residues. Germline V gives CDR1 SQVTM, CDR2 ANQGSEA. V shed 3 bases and J shed 0 bases, with 7 bases lying between them. The CDR3 loop reads CSVEGASTDTQYF. In nucleotides, the CDR3 is TGCAGCGTTGAGGGGGCTAGCACAGATACGCAGTATTTT.

The chain carries TRBV30 and TRBJ2-5, with TRBD1 matching over 8 bases. The V gene end was trimmed by 1 base and the J gene end by 5 bases; junction bases not matched to a gene: 9. Germline V CDR1 and CDR2: GTSNPN, SVGIG (reference sequence). CDR3 size: 15 residues. The CDR3 nucleotides read TGTGCCTGGAGTGCGAACGACAGGGGCGGGGAGACCCAGTACTTC. This translates into CAWSANDRGGETQYF.

The V call is TRBV7-3, the J call TRBJ2-5; perhaps D is TRBD1 or TRBD2 (5 bases each). The CDR3 runs 15 residues. Per the germline V gene, CDR1 is SGHTA and CDR2 is FQGTGA. V was clipped by 0 bases and J by 4 bases, with 12 bases between them. Here the CDR3 DNA reads TGTGCCAGCAGCTTAACTTGGGCAGGGAGAGAGACCCAGTACTTC. As protein: CASSLTWAGRETQYF.